This is a list of T cell receptor beta chains from one sample in a study of PD-L1 blockade in urothelial cancer. Sequencing was performed with immunoSEQ multiplex PCR; in TCRdb, only in-frame clones are kept and a portion is missing. The repertoire holds 100,000 to 150,000 clones, with 86% as singletons. The source material was PBMCs, sampled around atezolizumab (anti-PD-L1) treatment. These TCRs come from a man aged 50-59 years with urothelial cancer. CDR3s include the opening cysteine and the closing phenylalanine or tryptophan. The D gene is left open where the match is weak. Clone size, where shown, is once, few, many, or a class for clones that have expanded.

d_gene,j_gene,abundance,v_gene,CDR3aa,CDR3nt
-,TRBJ2-1,-,TRBV7-3,CASSLLDTSYNEQFF,TGTGCCAGCAGCTTATTAGACACTTCCTACAATGAGCAGTTCTTC
-,TRBJ1-5,-,TRBV19,CASSDKKGVYSNQPQHF,TGTGCCAGTAGTGATAAGAAGGGGGTGTATAGCAATCAGCCCCAGCATTTT
TRBD2,TRBJ2-1,once,TRBV27,CASNLAGGIYNEQFF,TGTGCCAGCAACCTAGCGGGAGGGATCTACAATGAGCAGTTCTTC
TRBD2,TRBJ2-5,-,TRBV7-2,CASSLEGLAGVGETQYF,TGTGCCAGCAGCTTAGAGGGGCTAGCGGGAGTGGGGGAGACCCAGTACTTC
TRBD1,TRBJ1-2,medium-sized,TRBV2,CASSRDRLYGYTF,TGTGCCAGCAGTAGGGACAGGCTCTATGGCTACACCTTC
TRBD2,TRBJ2-3,-,TRBV5-6,CASRIGLAESTDTQYF,TGTGCCAGCAGGATCGGACTAGCGGAGTCCACAGATACGCAGTATTTT
-,TRBJ1-1,few,TRBV19,CASSHRDMNTEAFF,TGTGCCAGTAGCCACAGGGATATGAACACTGAAGCTTTCTTT
-,TRBJ1-1,few,TRBV30,CAWSLRTEAFF,TGTGCCTGGAGTCTGCGAACTGAAGCTTTCTTT
TRBD1,TRBJ2-5,-,TRBV5-1,CASSFRQGSRETQYF,TGCGCCAGCAGCTTCCGACAGGGGTCCCGTGAGACCCAGTACTTC
-,TRBJ2-7,-,TRBV5-4,CASSLGGGAGSYEQYF,TGTGCCAGCAGCTTGGGAGGGGGGGCGGGATCCTACGAGCAGTACTTC
TRBD2,TRBJ2-5,-,TRBV5-1,CASSVGTSAETQYF,TGCGCCAGCAGCGTAGGGACTAGTGCTGAGACCCAGTACTTC
TRBD1,TRBJ1-6,few,TRBV28,CASSLAGGYNSPLHF,TGTGCCAGCAGTTTGGCAGGGGGCTATAATTCACCCCTCCACTTT
-,TRBJ2-7,once,TRBV19,CASSPRQTSYEQYF,TGTGCCAGTAGTCCTCGACAGACTTCCTACGAGCAGTACTTC